Listed here is a single T cell receptor (beta chain). These data are taken from a study of cytomegalovirus exposure and HLA in healthy donors. The CDR3 runs 16 residues. The ends lost 4 bases at V and 5 bases at J; junction bases unmatched: 13. CDR1 and CDR2 (germline): SGHTA, FQGNSA. 13 Jbeta primers and 60 Vbeta primers were used for the PCR. Here immunoSEQ multiplex PCR was the method, and the copy in TCRdb shows in-frame clones only, minus some. There are more than 110,000 clones in the sample; around 72% occur only once, and approximately 15% lies in the top ten. Sequences were obtained from PBMCs. The receptor was derived from a human donor in good health. The rearrangement uses TRBV7-2 and TRBJ2-5, with TRBD2 matching 7 bases. As DNA, the CDR3 is TGTGCCAGCAGCTACCAGCGGGTCCCCGGGGGGGAGACCCAGTACTTC. Translated: CASSYQRVPGGETQYF. Together with reference TRBV7-2 and TRBJ2-5, the CDR3 gives the full variable domain: GAGVSQSPSNKVTEKGKDVELRCDPISGHTALYWYRQSLGQGLEFLIYFQGNSAPDKSGLPSDRFSAERTGGSVSTLTIQRTQQEDSAVYLCASSYQRVPGGETQYFGPGTRLLVL.